Listed below are T cell receptor beta chains from one sample, sequenced in a study of cytomegalovirus exposure and HLA in healthy donors. The table came from immunoSEQ multiplex PCR; TCRdb's copy has only in-frame clones and leaves some out. Of some 240,000 clones in the sample, around 86% were seen once. Material for sequencing was PBMCs. All receptors come from a woman younger than 45 in good health and CMV-seropositive. Both conserved end residues are part of each CDR3. A D gene is named only where the DNA matches it firmly. The size of a clone is reported for some rows only, either as once, few or many, or as a class for expanded clones.

j_call	d_call	v_call	clone_size	cdr3_aa	cdr3_nt
TRBJ1-2	TRBD1	TRBV5-1	NA	CASSLRTGENYGYTF	TGCGCCAGCAGCTTACGGACAGGGGAAAACTATGGCTACACCTTC
TRBJ1-1	TRBD1	TRBV2	NA	CASSETGENTEAFF	TGTGCCAGCAGTGAAACAGGGGAGAACACTGAAGCTTTCTTT
TRBJ2-2	NA	TRBV5-1	few	CASSLGDITGELFF	TGCGCCAGCAGCTTGGGAGACATTACCGGGGAGCTGTTTTTT
TRBJ2-1	TRBD1	TRBV7-6	NA	CASSFETGFAWEQFF	TGTGCCAGCAGCTTTGAGACAGGGTTCGCATGGGAGCAGTTCTTC
TRBJ1-1	TRBD1	TRBV2	NA	CASRVTGSGAFF	TGTGCCAGCAGGGTGACAGGGAGTGGAGCTTTCTTT
TRBJ1-1	NA	TRBV11-2	NA	CASSLRQPEAFF	TGTGCCAGCAGCTTAAGACAGCCTGAAGCTTTCTTT
TRBJ2-3	TRBD2	TRBV5-1	NA	CASSPTSGTDTQYF	TGCGCCAGCAGCCCCACTAGCGGCACAGATACGCAGTATTTT
TRBJ2-1	TRBD2	TRBV27	NA	CASSLLGEGEQFF	TGTGCCAGCAGTTTATTGGGGGAGGGTGAGCAGTTCTTC
TRBJ1-2	NA	TRBV28	few	CASRLGGYGYTF	TGTGCCAGCAGACTAGGGGGTTATGGCTACACCTTC
TRBJ1-3	TRBD1	TRBV9	NA	CASSVTETGGNTIYF	TGTGCCAGCAGCGTAACCGAGACAGGGGGAAACACCATATATTTT
TRBJ2-7	NA	TRBV7-9	NA	CASSSYTGNPYEQYF	TGTGCCAGCAGCTCCTACACAGGGAACCCCTACGAGCAGTACTTC
TRBJ2-5	TRBD1	TRBV5-1	NA	CASSLAGTEGEETQYF	TGCGCCAGCAGCTTGGCCGGGACAGAGGGGGAGGAGACCCAGTACTTC
TRBJ1-6	NA	TRBV4-2	NA	CASSHIDRMDSPLHF	TGTGCCAGCAGCCACATCGACAGGATGGATTCACCCCTCCACTTT
TRBJ2-1	TRBD1	TRBV7-9	many	CASTPGGQGYNEQFF	TGTGCCAGCACCCCTGGGGGACAGGGATACAATGAGCAGTTCTTC
TRBJ2-5	NA	TRBV6-6	NA	CASSYAGVLKETQYF	TGTGCCAGCAGTTACGCCGGGGTCCTAAAAGAGACCCAGTACTTC
TRBJ2-7	NA	TRBV7-2	NA	CASSLGLAYAYEQYF	TGTGCCAGCAGCCTGGGTCTAGCGTACGCCTACGAGCAGTACTTC
TRBJ2-7	TRBD2	TRBV5-4	NA	CASSPSGRSGYEQYF	TGTGCCAGCAGCCCTAGCGGGAGGTCCGGGTACGAGCAGTACTTC
TRBJ2-1	NA	TRBV27	NA	CASTSSGTYNEQFF	TGTGCCAGCACGAGTAGCGGCACTTACAATGAGCAGTTCTTC
TRBJ2-5	NA	TRBV5-6	NA	CASSLIGSGETQYF	TGTGCCAGCAGCTTGATAGGGAGCGGGGAGACCCAGTACTTC
TRBJ1-5	TRBD1	TRBV5-1	NA	CASSLAGGRYQPQHF	TGCGCCAGCAGCTTGGCAGGGGGGCGTTATCAGCCCCAGCATTTT
TRBJ1-2	TRBD1	TRBV18	NA	CASSPDRGGGPNYGYTF	TGTGCCAGCTCACCGGACAGGGGAGGGGGCCCTAACTATGGCTACACCTTC
TRBJ1-5	NA	TRBV18	NA	CASSRTPNQPQHF	TGTGCCAGCTCACGGACACCAAATCAGCCCCAGCATTTT
TRBJ1-2	TRBD1	TRBV28	NA	CASSYGQGDYGYTF	TGTGCCAGCAGTTATGGACAGGGAGACTATGGCTACACCTTC